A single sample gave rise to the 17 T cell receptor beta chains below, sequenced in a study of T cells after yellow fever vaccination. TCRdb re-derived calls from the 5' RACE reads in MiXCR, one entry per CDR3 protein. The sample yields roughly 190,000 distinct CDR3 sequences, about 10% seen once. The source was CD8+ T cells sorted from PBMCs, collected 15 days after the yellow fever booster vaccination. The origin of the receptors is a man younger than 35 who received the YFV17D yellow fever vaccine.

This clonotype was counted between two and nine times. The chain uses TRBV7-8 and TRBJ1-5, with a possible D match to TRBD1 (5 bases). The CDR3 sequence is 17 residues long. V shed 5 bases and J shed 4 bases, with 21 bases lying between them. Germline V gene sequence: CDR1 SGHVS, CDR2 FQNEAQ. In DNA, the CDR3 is TGTGCCAGCAGCCCCTCGAGGGGAAACAGAGCGAATCAGCCCCAGCATTTT. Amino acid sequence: CASSPSRGNRANQPQHF.

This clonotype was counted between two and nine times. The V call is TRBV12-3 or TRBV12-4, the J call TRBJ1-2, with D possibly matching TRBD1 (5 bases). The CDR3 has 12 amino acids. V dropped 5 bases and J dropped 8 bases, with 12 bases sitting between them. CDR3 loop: CASSDDSPGYTF. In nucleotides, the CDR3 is TGTGCCAGCAGTGATGACAGTCCGGGCTACACCTTC.

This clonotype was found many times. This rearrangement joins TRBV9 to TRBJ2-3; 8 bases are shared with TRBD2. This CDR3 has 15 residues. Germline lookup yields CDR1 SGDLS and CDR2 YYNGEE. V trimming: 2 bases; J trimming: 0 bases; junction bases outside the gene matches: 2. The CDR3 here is CASSVVAGSTDTQYF. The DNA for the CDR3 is TGTGCCAGCAGCGTGGTAGCGGGGAGCACAGATACGCAGTATTTT.

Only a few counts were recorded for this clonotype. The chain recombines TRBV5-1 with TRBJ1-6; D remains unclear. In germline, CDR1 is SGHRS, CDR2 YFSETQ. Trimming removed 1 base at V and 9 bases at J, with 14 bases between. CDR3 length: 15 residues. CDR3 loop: CASSLSEDSGSPLHF. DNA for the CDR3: TGCGCCAGCAGCTTGTCTGAGGATTCTGGTTCACCCCTCCACTTT.

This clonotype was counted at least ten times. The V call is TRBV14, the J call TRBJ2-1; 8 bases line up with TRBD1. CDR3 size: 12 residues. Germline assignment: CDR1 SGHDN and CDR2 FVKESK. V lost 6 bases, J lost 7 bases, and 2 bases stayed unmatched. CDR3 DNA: TGTGCCAGCAGTCGACAGGGGAATGAGCAGTTCTTC. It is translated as CASSRQGNEQFF.

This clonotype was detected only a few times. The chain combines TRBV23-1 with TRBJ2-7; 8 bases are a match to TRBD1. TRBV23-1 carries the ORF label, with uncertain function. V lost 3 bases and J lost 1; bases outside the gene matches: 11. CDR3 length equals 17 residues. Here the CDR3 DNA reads TGCGCCAGCAGTCAGGGGACAGGCCTTCCCCAATCCTACGAGCAGTACTTC. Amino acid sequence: CASSQGTGLPQSYEQYF.

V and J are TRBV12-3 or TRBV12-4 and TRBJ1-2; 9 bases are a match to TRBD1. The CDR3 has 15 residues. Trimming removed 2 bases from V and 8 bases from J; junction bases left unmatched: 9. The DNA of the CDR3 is TGTGCCAGCAGTTTAAGTTTGGGACAGGGTGTCGGCTACACCTTC. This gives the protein CASSLSLGQGVGYTF.

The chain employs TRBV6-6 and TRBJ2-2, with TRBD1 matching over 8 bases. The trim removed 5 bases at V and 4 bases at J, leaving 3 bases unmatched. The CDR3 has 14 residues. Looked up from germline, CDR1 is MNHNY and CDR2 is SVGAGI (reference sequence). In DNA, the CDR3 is TGTGCCAGCAGTCGACAGGGGTCCACCGGGGAGCTGTTTTTT. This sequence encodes CASSRQGSTGELFF.

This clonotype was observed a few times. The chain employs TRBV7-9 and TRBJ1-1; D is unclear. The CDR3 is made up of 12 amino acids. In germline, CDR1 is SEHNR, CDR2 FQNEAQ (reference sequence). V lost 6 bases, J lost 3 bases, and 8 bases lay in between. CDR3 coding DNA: TGTGCCAGCAGTTATTGGGACACTGAAGCTTTCTTT. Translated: CASSYWDTEAFF.

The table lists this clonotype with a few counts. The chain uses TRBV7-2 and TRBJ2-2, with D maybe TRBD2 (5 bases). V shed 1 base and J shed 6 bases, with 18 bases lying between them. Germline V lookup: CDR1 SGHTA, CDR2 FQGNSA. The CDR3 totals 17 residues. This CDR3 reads CASSLGLLVTGSGELFF. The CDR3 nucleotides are TGTGCCAGCAGCTTAGGCTTACTAGTCACGGGCTCCGGGGAGCTGTTTTTT.

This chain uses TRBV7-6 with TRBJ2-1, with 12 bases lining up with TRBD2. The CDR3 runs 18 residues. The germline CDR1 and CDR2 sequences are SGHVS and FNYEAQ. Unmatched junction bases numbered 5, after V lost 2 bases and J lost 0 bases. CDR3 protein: CASSLLAGGPLSYNEQFF. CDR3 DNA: TGTGCCAGCAGCTTACTAGCGGGGGGGCCTCTCTCCTACAATGAGCAGTTCTTC.

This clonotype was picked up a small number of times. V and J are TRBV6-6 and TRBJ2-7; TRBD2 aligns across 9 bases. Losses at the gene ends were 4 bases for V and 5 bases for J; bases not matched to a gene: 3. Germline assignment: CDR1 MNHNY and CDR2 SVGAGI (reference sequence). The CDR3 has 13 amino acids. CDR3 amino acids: CASSSSGKHEQYV. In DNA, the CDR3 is TGTGCCAGCAGTTCTAGCGGGAAACACGAGCAGTACGTC.

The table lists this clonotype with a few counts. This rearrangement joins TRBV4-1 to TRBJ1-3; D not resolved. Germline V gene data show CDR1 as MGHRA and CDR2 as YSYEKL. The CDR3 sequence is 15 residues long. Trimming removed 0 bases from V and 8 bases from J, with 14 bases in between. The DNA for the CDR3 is TGCGCCAGCAGCCAAGATTCGGTAGGGTGGGACACCATATATTTT. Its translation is CASSQDSVGWDTIYF.

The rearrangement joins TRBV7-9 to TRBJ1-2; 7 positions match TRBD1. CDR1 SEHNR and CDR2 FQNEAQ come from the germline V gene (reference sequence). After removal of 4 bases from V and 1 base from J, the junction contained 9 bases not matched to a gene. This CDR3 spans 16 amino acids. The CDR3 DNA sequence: TGTGCCAGCAGCTCCTTAGAGGGGACAGTTAACTATGGCTACACCTTC. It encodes CASSSLEGTVNYGYTF.

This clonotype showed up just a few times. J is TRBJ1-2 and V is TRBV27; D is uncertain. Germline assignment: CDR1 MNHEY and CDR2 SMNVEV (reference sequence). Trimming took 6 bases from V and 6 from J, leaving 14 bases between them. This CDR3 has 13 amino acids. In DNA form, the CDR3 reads TGTGCCAGCAGAGGTTCCCGGGCACATGGCTACACCTTC. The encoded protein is CASRGSRAHGYTF.

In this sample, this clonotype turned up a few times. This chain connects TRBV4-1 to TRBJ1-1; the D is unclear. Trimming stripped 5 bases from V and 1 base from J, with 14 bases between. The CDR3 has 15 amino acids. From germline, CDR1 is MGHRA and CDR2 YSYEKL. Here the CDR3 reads CASSSLSAENTEAFF. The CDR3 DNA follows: TGCGCCAGCAGCTCTCTAAGCGCTGAGAACACTGAAGCTTTCTTT.

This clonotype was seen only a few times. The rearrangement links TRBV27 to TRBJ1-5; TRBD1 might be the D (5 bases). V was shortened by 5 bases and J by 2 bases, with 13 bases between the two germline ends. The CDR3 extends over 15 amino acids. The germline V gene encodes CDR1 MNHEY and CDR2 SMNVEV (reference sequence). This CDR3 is CASSIVGRGNQPQHF. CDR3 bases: TGTGCCAGCAGTATTGTCGGCAGGGGCAATCAGCCCCAGCATTTT.